One sample yielded the 17 T cell receptor beta chains listed below, sequenced in a study of Ad26.COV2.S vaccination and SARS-CoV-2 variants (dated by TCRdb to the early 2020s). Libraries were built with the immunoSEQ multiplex PCR assay. The source is immuneACCESS, and TCRdb retained only in-frame sequences with V and J called. Part of the clones is not carried over; for the studies checked, unresolved V genes explain less than half of this, and the remainder is unexplained. The sample records 400,000 to 450,000 clones, around 90% of which are singletons. The ten most abundant clones make up around 4.2% of the sample. What the treatment or condition label conveys for this sample: about 20 received Ad26.COV2.S at low or high dose, single or two shots; about 5 received placebo; per-sample allocation not given. Repertoires of vaccine and placebo recipients were sequenced from samples collected on day 63 after the first injection.

The starting material was peripheral blood, obtained in a trial of Ad26.COV2.S vaccine versus placebo. All receptors derive from a person aged 18-60 years who received the Ad26.COV2.S COVID-19 vaccine or a placebo.

The CDR3 nucleotides read TGTGCCAGTACTCCGACAGGATCATACAATCAGCCCCAGCATTTT. This translates into CASTPTGSYNQPQHF. V and J are TRBV19 and TRBJ1-5, with D tentatively TRBD1 (6 bases). Germline values: CDR1 LNHDA, CDR2 SQIVND (reference sequence). V was shortened by 7 bases and J by 3 bases, with 16 bases between the two germline ends. The length of the CDR3 is 15 residues. Filled out from reference TRBV19 and TRBJ1-5, the complete variable domain reads DGGITQSPKYLFRKEGQNVTLSCEQNLNHDAMYWYRQDPGQGLRLIYYSQIVNDFQKGDIAEGYSVSREKKESFPLTVTSAQKNPTAFYLCASTPTGSYNQPQHFGDGTRLSIL.

The rearrangement links TRBV28 to TRBJ2-2, with TRBD1 identical over 11 bases. Germline CDR1 and CDR2: MDHEN and SYDVKM. The CDR3 has 16 amino acids. V shed 6 bases, J shed 5 bases, and the junction held 8 bases outside the gene matches. The CDR3 here is CASRRTGTGGTGELFF. In DNA form, the CDR3 reads TGTGCCAGCAGACGCACCGGGACAGGGGGAACCGGGGAGCTGTTTTTT. The whole variable domain, filled in from reference TRBV28 and TRBJ2-2, reads DVKVTQSSRYLVKRTGEKVFLECVQDMDHENMFWYRQDPGLGLRLIYFSYDVKMKEKGDIPEGYSVSREKKERFSLILESASTNQTSMYLCASRRTGTGGTGELFFGEGSRLTVL.

This clone has a single count. The J gene is TRBJ2-6, the V gene TRBV9, with a weak D call TRBD2 (5 bases). V shed 4 bases and J shed 0 bases, with 8 bases lying between them. Germline CDR1 SGDLS, CDR2 YYNGEE. The CDR3 runs to 15 residues. This CDR3 is CASSSTSSGANVLTF. As DNA, the CDR3 is TGTGCCAGCAGCTCTACTAGCTCTGGGGCCAACGTCCTGACTTTC. Combining the CDR3 with reference TRBV9 and TRBJ2-6 gives the whole variable domain DSGVTQTPKHLITATGQRVTLRCSPRSGDLSVYWYQQSLDQGLQFLIQYYNGEERAKGNILERFSAQQFPDLHSELNLSSLELGDSALYFCASSSTSSGANVLTFGAGSRLTVL.

The chain carries TRBV25-1 and TRBJ2-2; perhaps TRBD1 as D (5 bases). Per the germline V gene, CDR1 is MGHDK and CDR2 is SYGVNS. The CDR3 has 15 residues. Trimming cost V 1 base and J 2 bases, with 8 bases left between them. The CDR3 loop is CASSELDSNTGELFF. CDR3 bases: TGTGCCAGCAGTGAATTAGACAGCAACACCGGGGAGCTGTTTTTT.

The chain is built from TRBV7-9 and TRBJ2-7; D uncertain. The V end lost 4 bases, the J end lost 4 bases, and 17 bases lay between the germline ends. The CDR3 is 15 residues long. CDR1 is SEHNR, CDR2 FQNEAQ, per germline (reference sequence). The CDR3 region is CASSSLRESGYEQYF. In DNA form, the CDR3 reads TGTGCCAGCAGCTCCCTCCGCGAATCTGGGTACGAGCAGTACTTC.

This clone appeared once. The chain couples TRBV9 to TRBJ2-1; 8 bases agree with TRBD2. Germline values: CDR1 SGDLS, CDR2 YYNGEE. This CDR3 is 16 amino acids long. V dropped 4 bases and J dropped 0; count of bases not matched to a gene: 6. The CDR3 here is CASSISGASSYNEQFF. The CDR3 DNA reads TGTGCCAGCAGCATTAGCGGGGCAAGCTCCTACAATGAGCAGTTCTTC.

V is TRBV29-1 and J is TRBJ1-1, with TRBD1 identical over 7 bases. The germline V gene has CDR1 SQVTM and CDR2 ANQGSEA. The V gene end was trimmed by 4 bases and the J gene end by 0 bases; junction bases not matched to a gene: 2. The CDR3 spans 13 residues. CDR3 amino acids: CSVVGQMNTEAFF. DNA of the CDR3: TGCAGCGTTGTGGGACAGATGAACACTGAAGCTTTCTTT.

The CDR3 nucleotides are TGTGCCAGCAGCTTGGGGGGACAGAGATATCAGCCCCAGCATTTT. Translation: CASSLGGQRYQPQHF. This rearrangement joins TRBV5-8 to TRBJ1-5; TRBD1 agrees at 7 bases. The germline gives CDR1 SGHTS, CDR2 YDEGEE. The CDR3 has 15 residues. The V gene end was trimmed by 0 bases and the J gene end by 5 bases; junction bases not matched to a gene: 5.

This chain links TRBV28 with TRBJ2-1; D gene ambiguous. Germline assignment: CDR1 MDHEN and CDR2 SYDVKM. The CDR3 has 14 amino acids. Deletions cut 6 bases from V and 0 bases from J, with 9 bases between. The CDR3 DNA reads as TGTGCCAGCAGCCCCGGAAGCTCCTACAATGAGCAGTTCTTC. This encodes CASSPGSSYNEQFF.

This chain joins TRBV15 and TRBJ2-7; 8 bases are a match to TRBD2. J was trimmed by 4 bases and V by 4 bases; bases with no gene match: 3. The CDR3 consists of 13 residues. Germline loops: CDR1 LNHNV, CDR2 YYDKDF (reference sequence). The CDR3 is CATSIPGGYEQYF. CDR3 coding DNA: TGTGCCACCAGCATCCCGGGGGGGTACGAGCAGTACTTC.

This chain uses TRBV4-2 with TRBJ2-4; 8 nucleotides match TRBD2. The germline V gene encodes CDR1 LGHNA and CDR2 YNFKEQ. The CDR3 contains 17 residues. Trimming cost V 0 bases and J 7 bases; bases outside gene matches: 11. The CDR3 region is CASSQEGVPGGGNIQYF. The CDR3 DNA sequence: TGTGCCAGCAGCCAAGAGGGAGTTCCGGGCGGGGGGAACATTCAGTACTTC.

The gene calls are TRBV7-6 and TRBJ2-1; TRBD2 matches 8 bases. The CDR3 consists of 15 residues. The V segment lost 1 base and the J segment 7 bases; nucleotides outside the gene matches: 6. Germline loops: CDR1 SGHVS, CDR2 FNYEAQ. This CDR3 is CASSLGGGRINEQFF. The CDR3 DNA reads TGTGCCAGCAGCTTAGGCGGGGGGAGGATAAATGAGCAGTTCTTC.

Of note for this clone: In the same sample, other DNA sequences code for this CDR3. The gene calls are TRBV15 and TRBJ1-1; unclear D gene. From germline, CDR1 is LNHNV and CDR2 YYDKDF (reference sequence). V dropped 0 bases and J dropped 3 bases, with 8 bases sitting between them. There are 14 residues in the CDR3. The chain's CDR3 is CATSRDQLDTEAFF. The CDR3 region has the DNA TGTGCCACCAGCAGAGACCAGTTGGACACTGAAGCTTTCTTT.

V usage is TRBV5-8 and J usage is TRBJ2-5; 10 bases map to TRBD1. J lost 6 bases, V lost 4 bases, and 6 bases had no gene match. Germline lookup yields CDR1 SGHTS and CDR2 YDEGEE. The CDR3 runs to 14 residues. The CDR3 bases are TGTGCCAGCAGCCCGCTGACAGGGGGCCAGACCCAGTACTTC. Protein sequence: CASSPLTGGQTQYF.

The table lists this clone with a few counts. The gene calls are TRBV15 and TRBJ1-6; D is unresolved. Germline lookup yields CDR1 LNHNV and CDR2 YYDKDF (reference sequence). The CDR3 loop spans 14 amino acids. V dropped 1 base and J dropped 7 bases, with 8 bases sitting between them. The CDR3 reads CATSRANENSPLHF. As DNA, the CDR3 is TGTGCCACCAGCAGAGCTAATGAGAATTCACCCCTCCACTTT.

The chain has TRBV6-2 or TRBV6-3 and TRBJ2-3; no definite D call. V was clipped by 4 bases and J by 3 bases, with 8 bases between them. CDR3 length: 13 residues. The germline V gene has CDR1 MNHEY and CDR2 SVGEGT. The CDR3 loop is CASSSQFTDTQYF. DNA for the CDR3: TGTGCCAGCAGTTCGCAATTTACAGATACGCAGTATTTT.

This clone has only a few counts. This chain joins TRBV18 and TRBJ1-6; D might be TRBD1 (6 bases). Per germline, CDR1 KGHSH and CDR2 LQKENI. V was trimmed by 5 bases and J by 10 bases, leaving 18 bases between them. The CDR3 spans 15 residues. CDR3 sequence: CASSSDRFGLSPLHF. As DNA, the CDR3 is TGTGCCAGCTCATCAGACAGGTTCGGGTTATCACCCCTCCACTTT.